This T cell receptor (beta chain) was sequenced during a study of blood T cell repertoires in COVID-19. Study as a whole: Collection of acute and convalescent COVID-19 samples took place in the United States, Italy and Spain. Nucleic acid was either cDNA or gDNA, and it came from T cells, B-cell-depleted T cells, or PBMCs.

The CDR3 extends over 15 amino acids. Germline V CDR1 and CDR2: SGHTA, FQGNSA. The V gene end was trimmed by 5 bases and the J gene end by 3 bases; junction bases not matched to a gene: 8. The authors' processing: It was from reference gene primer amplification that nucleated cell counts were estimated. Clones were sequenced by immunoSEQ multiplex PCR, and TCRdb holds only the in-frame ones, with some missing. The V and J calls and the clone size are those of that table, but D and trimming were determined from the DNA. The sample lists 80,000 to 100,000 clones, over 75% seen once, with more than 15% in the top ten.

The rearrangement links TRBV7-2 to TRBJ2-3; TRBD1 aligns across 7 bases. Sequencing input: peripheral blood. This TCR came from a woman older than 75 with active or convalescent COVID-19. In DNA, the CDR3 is TGTGCCAGCAGCCTTACAGGGGTAATAACAGATACGCAGTATTTT. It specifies CASSLTGVITDTQYF.